This T cell receptor (beta chain) was profiled in a study of T cell changes during pregnancy in multiple sclerosis. The CDR3 consists of 14 residues. From germline, CDR1 is MNHEY and CDR2 SMNVEV (reference sequence). V was clipped by 4 bases and J by 7 bases; unmatched bases: 8. Data came from immunoSEQ multiplex PCR; TCRdb stores just in-frame clones and leaves some out. The top ten clones hold 3.7% of a sample with 65,000 to 75,000 clones, more than 90% of them seen once. The source is a female donor in good health, enrolled as a control in a pregnancy study. The sequenced sample was peripheral blood, obtained after pregnancy. V gene TRBV27 combines with J gene TRBJ2-7; TRBD2 aligns across 9 bases. This CDR3 reads CASSSLGGGGEQYF. The DNA of the CDR3 is TGTGCCAGCAGTTCCCTCGGCGGGGGGGGAGAGCAGTACTTC.